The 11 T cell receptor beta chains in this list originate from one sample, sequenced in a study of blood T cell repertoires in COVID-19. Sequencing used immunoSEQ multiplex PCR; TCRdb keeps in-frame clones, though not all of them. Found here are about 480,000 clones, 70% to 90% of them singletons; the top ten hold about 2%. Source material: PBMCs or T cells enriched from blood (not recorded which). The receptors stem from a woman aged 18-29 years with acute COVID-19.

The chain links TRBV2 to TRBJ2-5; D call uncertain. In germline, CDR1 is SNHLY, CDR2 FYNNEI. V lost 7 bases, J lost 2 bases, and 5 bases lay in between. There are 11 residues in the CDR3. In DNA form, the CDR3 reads TGTGCCAGCACCCTACAAGAGACCCAGTACTTC. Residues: CASTLQETQYF. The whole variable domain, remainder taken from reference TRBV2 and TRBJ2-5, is EPEVTQTPSHQVTQMGQEVILRCVPISNHLYFYWYRQILGQKVEFLVSFYNNEISEKSEIFDDQFSVERPDGSNFTLKIRSTKLEDSAMYFCASTLQETQYFGPGTRLLVL.

The CDR3 region has the DNA TGCAGCGTTGAAGCCCAGGGGGTATCAAAAAACATTCAGTACTTC. It specifies CSVEAQGVSKNIQYF. The chain carries TRBV29-1 and TRBJ2-4; 7 bases match TRBD1. Germline lookup yields CDR1 SQVTM and CDR2 ANQGSEA. J was trimmed by 4 bases and V by 1 base; bases with no gene match: 7. CDR3 size: 15 residues.

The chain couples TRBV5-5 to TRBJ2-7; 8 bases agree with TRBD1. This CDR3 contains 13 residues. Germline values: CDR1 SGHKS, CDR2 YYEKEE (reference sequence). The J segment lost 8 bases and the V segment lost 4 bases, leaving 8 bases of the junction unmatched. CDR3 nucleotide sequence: TGTGCCAGCAGCGCAGGACAGGGAATCCAGCAGTACTTC. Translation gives CASSAGQGIQQYF. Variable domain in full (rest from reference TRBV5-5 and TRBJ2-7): DAGVTQSPTHLIKTRGQQVTLRCSPISGHKSVSWYQQVLGQGPQFIFQYYEKEERGRGNFPDRFSARQFPNYSSELNVNALLLGDSALYLCASSAGQGIQQYFGPGTRLTVT.

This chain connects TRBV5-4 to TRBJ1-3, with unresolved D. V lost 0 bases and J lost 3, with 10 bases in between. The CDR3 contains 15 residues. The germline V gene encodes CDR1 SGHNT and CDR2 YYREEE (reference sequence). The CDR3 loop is CASSLGNTDGNTIYF. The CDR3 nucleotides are TGTGCCAGCAGCTTGGGGAACACAGATGGAAACACCATATATTTT.

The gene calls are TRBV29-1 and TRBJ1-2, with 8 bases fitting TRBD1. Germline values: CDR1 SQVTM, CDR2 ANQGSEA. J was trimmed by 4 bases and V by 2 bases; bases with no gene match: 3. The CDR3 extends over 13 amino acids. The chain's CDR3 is CSVENRGTYGYTF. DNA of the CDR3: TGCAGCGTTGAAAACAGGGGGACCTATGGCTACACCTTC.

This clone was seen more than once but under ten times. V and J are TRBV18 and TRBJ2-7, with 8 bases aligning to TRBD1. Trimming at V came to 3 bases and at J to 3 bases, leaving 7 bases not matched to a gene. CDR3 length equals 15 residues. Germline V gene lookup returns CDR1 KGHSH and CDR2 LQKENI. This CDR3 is CASSPWTGLGYEQYF. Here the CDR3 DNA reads TGTGCCAGCTCACCGTGGACAGGGCTGGGCTACGAGCAGTACTTC.

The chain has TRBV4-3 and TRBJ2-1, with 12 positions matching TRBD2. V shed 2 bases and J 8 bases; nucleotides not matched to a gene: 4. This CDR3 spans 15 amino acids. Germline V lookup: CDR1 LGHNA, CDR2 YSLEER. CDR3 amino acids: CASSQTTSGSDEQFF. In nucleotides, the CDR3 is TGCGCCAGCAGCCAAACGACTAGCGGGAGTGATGAGCAGTTCTTC.

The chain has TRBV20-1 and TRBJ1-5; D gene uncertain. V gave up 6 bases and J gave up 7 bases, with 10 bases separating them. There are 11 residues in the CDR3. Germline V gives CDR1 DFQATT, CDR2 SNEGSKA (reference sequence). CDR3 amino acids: CSALSGQPQHF. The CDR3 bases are TGCAGTGCCCTCTCAGGCCAGCCCCAGCATTTT.

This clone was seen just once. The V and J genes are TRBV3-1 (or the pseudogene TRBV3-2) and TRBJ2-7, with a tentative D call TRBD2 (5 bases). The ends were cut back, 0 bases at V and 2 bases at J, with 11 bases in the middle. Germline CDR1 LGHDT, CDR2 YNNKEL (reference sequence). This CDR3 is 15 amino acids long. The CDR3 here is CASSQDLLETYEQYF. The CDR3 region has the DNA TGTGCCAGCAGCCAAGATTTACTAGAGACCTACGAGCAGTACTTC.

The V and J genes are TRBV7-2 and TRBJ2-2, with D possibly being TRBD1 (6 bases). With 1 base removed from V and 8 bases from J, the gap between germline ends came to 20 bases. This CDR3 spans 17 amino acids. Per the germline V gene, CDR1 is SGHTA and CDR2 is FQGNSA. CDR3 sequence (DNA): TGTGCCAGCAGCTTAGAGTTCGACAGGTTGAGGACGGGGGAGCTGTTTTTT. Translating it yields CASSLEFDRLRTGELFF.

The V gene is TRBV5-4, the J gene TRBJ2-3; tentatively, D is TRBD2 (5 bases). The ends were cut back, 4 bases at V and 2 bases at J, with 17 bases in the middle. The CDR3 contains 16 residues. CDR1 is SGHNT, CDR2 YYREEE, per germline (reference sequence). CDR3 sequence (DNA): TGTGCCAGCAGCCCTGCGAGCGGAGGCGCCACAGATACGCAGTATTTT. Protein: CASSPASGGATDTQYF.